Described below is a single TCR beta chain sequence and its context. The data belong to a study of blood T cells in healthy people across ages. A second PCR, run for roughly 6 to 11 cycles, used a sample-barcoded 5' primer plus a J-beta primer mix. A single record per CDR3 protein comes from TCRdb applying MiXCR to the 5' RACE reads. Here the sample spans fewer than 900,000 distinct CDR3 sequences, 36% being singletons. CDR3 length: 14 residues. The ends lost 10 bases at V and 7 bases at J; junction bases unmatched: 13. Sequenced sample: blood. The chain carries TRBV12-3 or TRBV12-4 and TRBJ1-2; 9 bases line up with TRBD1. This clonotype originated in a man younger than 35 in good health. The CDR3 nucleotides are TGTGCCATCAGGACAGGGGAAAATGGTGGTGGCTACACCTTC. Its translation: CAIRTGENGGGYTF.